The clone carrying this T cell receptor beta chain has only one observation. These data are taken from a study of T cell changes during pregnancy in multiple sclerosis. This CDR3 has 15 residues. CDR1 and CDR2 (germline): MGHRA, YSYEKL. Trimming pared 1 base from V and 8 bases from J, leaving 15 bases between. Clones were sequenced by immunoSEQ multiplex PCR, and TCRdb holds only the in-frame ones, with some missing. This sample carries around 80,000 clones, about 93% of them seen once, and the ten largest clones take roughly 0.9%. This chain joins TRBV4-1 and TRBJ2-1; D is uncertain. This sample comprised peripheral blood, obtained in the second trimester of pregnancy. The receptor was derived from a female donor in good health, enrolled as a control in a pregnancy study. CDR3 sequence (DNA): TGCGCCAGCAGCCAAGTTCTAACCTCCCGGGATGAGCAGTTCTTC. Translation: CASSQVLTSRDEQFF.